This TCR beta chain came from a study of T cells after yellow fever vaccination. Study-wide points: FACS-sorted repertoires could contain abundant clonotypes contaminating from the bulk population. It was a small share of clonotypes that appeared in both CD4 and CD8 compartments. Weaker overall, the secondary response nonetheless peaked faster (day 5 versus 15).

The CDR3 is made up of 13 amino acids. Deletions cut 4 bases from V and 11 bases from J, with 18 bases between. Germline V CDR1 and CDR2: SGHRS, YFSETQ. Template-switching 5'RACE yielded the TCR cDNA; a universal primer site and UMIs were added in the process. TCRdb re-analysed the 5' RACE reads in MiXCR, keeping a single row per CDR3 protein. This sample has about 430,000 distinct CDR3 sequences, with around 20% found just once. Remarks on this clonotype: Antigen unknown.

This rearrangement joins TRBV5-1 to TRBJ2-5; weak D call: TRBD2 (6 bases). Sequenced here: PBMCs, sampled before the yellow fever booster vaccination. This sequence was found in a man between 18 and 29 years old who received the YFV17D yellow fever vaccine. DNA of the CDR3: TGCGCCAGCAGCCCCGTATTAGGAGGGACGCAGTACTTC. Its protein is CASSPVLGGTQYF.